Listed below are T cell receptor beta chains from one sample, sequenced in a study of blood T cell repertoires in COVID-19. Method: immunoSEQ multiplex PCR; TCRdb's copy keeps in-frame clones and lacks some. This sample has under 200,000 clones, with roughly 84% found just once. Sequencing input: peripheral blood. The receptors here all came from an elderly woman with acute or convalescent COVID-19. The CDR3 runs from the conserved cysteine through the conserved F or W. A D gene is named only where the DNA matches it firmly. Size is stated for part of the rows, as once, few or many counts, or as a class when the clone is expanded.

TRBJ2-3 TRBV11-2 TRBD2 . CASSLDHQAGGRDTQYF TGTGCCAGCAGCTTAGATCATCAAGCGGGGGGGAGGGATACGCAGTATTTT
TRBJ2-7 TRBV7-9 TRBD1 . CASSLASGTGTYEQYF TGTGCCAGCAGCTTAGCGTCGGGGACAGGAACCTACGAGCAGTACTTC
TRBJ2-1 TRBV29-1 . once CSVLGSESSYNEQFF TGCAGCGTTTTGGGTAGCGAGAGCTCCTACAATGAGCAGTTCTTC
TRBJ2-2 TRBV7-3 . . CASSLLGSFNLGELFF TGTGCCAGCAGCTTACTGGGGAGTTTTAATCTCGGGGAGCTGTTTTTT
TRBJ1-6 TRBV5-6 TRBD1 once CASSRRQGSSPLHF TGTGCCAGCAGCCGCCGACAGGGATCCTCACCCCTCCACTTT
TRBJ2-2 TRBV4-3 TRBD2 . CASSSLGLAGAGVTGELFF TGCGCCAGCAGCTCCTTGGGACTAGCGGGAGCGGGTGTCACCGGGGAGCTGTTTTTT
TRBJ1-4 TRBV27 . . CASRHWAQEGEKLFF TGTGCCAGCCGCCATTGGGCGCAGGAAGGTGAAAAACTGTTTTTT
TRBJ1-3 TRBV19 . . CASSLVRFGNTIYF TGTGCCAGTAGTCTAGTCCGGTTTGGAAACACCATATATTTT
TRBJ2-5 TRBV11-2 . . CASSGDSRSQYF TGTGCCAGCAGCGGAGATTCGAGATCCCAGTACTTC
TRBJ1-5 TRBV7-7 . . CVSSPNERFNQPQHF TGTGTTAGCAGCCCCAACGAGCGGTTTAATCAGCCCCAGCATTTT
TRBJ1-1 TRBV5-6 TRBD1 . CASSLASGQKAFF TGTGCCAGCAGCTTGGCATCGGGACAGAAAGCTTTCTTT
TRBJ2-6 TRBV19 . . CASSTGGGANVLTF TGTGCCAGTAGTACCGGGGGTGGGGCCAACGTCCTGACTTTC
TRBJ2-3 TRBV24-1 . . CATGGANTDTQYF TGTGCCACCGGGGGGGCGAACACAGATACGCAGTATTTT
TRBJ2-5 TRBV27 . . CASSFHRGQETQYF TGTGCCAGCAGTTTTCATAGGGGGCAAGAGACCCAGTACTTC
TRBJ2-1 TRBV6-5 TRBD2 . CASSYGVAGRVEQFF TGTGCCAGCAGTTACGGGGTAGCGGGAAGGGTTGAGCAGTTCTTC
TRBJ2-7 TRBV9 . once CASSASLGEGYEQYF TGTGCCAGCAGCGCCTCCCTCGGGGAAGGCTACGAGCAGTACTTC
TRBJ2-2 TRBV24-1 . . CATRGNTGELFF TGTGCCACCCGGGGTAACACCGGGGAGCTGTTTTTT
TRBJ2-1 TRBV28 . . CASTLYRAGYWDEQFF TGTGCCAGCACCCTTTATCGGGCGGGCTACTGGGATGAGCAGTTCTTC
TRBJ1-5 TRBV19 . once CASNPLGFNQPQHF TGTGCCAGTAATCCCCTTGGCTTCAATCAGCCCCAGCATTTT
TRBJ2-2 TRBV19 TRBD1 few CASSITRTGNTGELFF TGTGCCAGTAGTATAACCCGGACAGGGAACACCGGGGAGCTGTTTTTT
TRBJ1-6 TRBV6-5 TRBD1 . CASSYSGQGNSPLHF TGTGCCAGCAGTTACTCGGGACAGGGGAATTCACCCCTCCACTTT
TRBJ1-4 TRBV30 TRBD1 . CAWSVGGTGYEKLFF TGTGCCTGGAGTGTAGGGGGGACAGGATATGAAAAACTGTTTTTT
TRBJ1-1 TRBV12-3/TRBV12-4 . . CASRSRSGTEAFF TGTGCCAGCAGGAGTCGATCGGGCACTGAAGCTTTCTTT
TRBJ1-1 TRBV5-1 . . CASSLVYGGDTEAFF TGCGCCAGCAGCTTGGTTTACGGCGGGGATACTGAAGCTTTCTTT
TRBJ2-1 TRBV5-4 . . CASSFGGGSGTYNEQFF TGTGCCAGCAGCTTTGGTGGGGGTAGCGGAACCTACAATGAGCAGTTCTTC
TRBJ1-1 TRBV30 . . CAWSVIAGEAFF TGTGCCTGGAGTGTAATCGCCGGTGAAGCTTTCTTT
TRBJ1-4 TRBV19 . . CASSRRASTNEKLFF TGTGCCAGTAGTAGGAGGGCCTCCACTAATGAAAAACTGTTTTTT
TRBJ2-5 TRBV24-1 TRBD1 . CATSVTGVETQYF TGTGCCACCAGCGTTACAGGGGTAGAGACCCAGTACTTC
TRBJ2-1 TRBV30 . . CAWSGLAENNEQFF TGTGCCTGGAGTGGGCTAGCTGAGAACAATGAGCAGTTCTTC
TRBJ2-6 TRBV19 . . CASHSGANVLTF TGTGCCAGTCACTCTGGGGCCAACGTCCTGACTTTC
TRBJ2-3 TRBV6-5 . . CASTMDTTDTQYF TGTGCCAGCACCATGGACACCACAGATACGCAGTATTTT
TRBJ2-1 TRBV28 . . CASSSVPLRRNEQFF TGTGCCAGCAGTTCCGTCCCCCTTCGTCGCAATGAGCAGTTCTTC
TRBJ2-1 TRBV7-2 TRBD2 . CASLTSAYNEQFF TGTGCCAGCCTGACTAGCGCCTACAATGAGCAGTTCTTC
TRBJ2-7 TRBV19 . . CASSTQDSSSYEQYF TGTGCCAGTAGTACACAAGACAGCAGCTCCTACGAGCAGTACTTC
TRBJ2-7 TRBV4-3 TRBD1 . CASSQAGGTGVYEQYF TGCGCCAGCAGCCAAGCGGGAGGGACAGGGGTTTACGAGCAGTACTTC
TRBJ1-3 TRBV7-9 . . CASSLRTAQNTIYF TGTGCCAGCAGCCTCCGGACAGCTCAAAACACCATATATTTT
TRBJ2-1 TRBV3-1/TRBV3-2 . . CASSQTGIYNEQFF TGTGCCAGCAGCCAAACAGGTATTTACAATGAGCAGTTCTTC
TRBJ2-7 TRBV25-1 TRBD2 . CASSDSGTSVYEQYF TGTGCCAGCAGTGACTCCGGGACTAGCGTCTACGAGCAGTACTTC
TRBJ1-2 TRBV7-9 . . CASSRDLTAANYGYTF TGTGCCAGCAGCCGAGACTTGACAGCCGCAAACTATGGCTACACCTTC
TRBJ2-3 TRBV9 TRBD2 . CASSALAGLFTDTQYF TGTGCCAGCAGCGCTCTAGCGGGACTCTTCACAGATACGCAGTATTTT
TRBJ1-2 TRBV5-1 . . CASSLQQNYGYTF TGCGCCAGCAGCTTACAGCAAAACTATGGCTACACCTTC
TRBJ2-3 TRBV2 . . CATRGISDTQYF TGTGCCACGAGGGGGATTTCAGATACGCAGTATTTT